This T cell receptor beta chain stems from a study of cytomegalovirus exposure and HLA in healthy donors. The study, taken as a whole, reports: According to a later analysis, most TCR beta chains associated with CMV appeared HLA-restricted.

Use of 60 Vbeta and 13 Jbeta primers characterized the PCR. Assay used: immunoSEQ multiplex PCR; TCRdb lists only in-frame clones, some missing. The sample shows more than 150,000 clones, roughly 87% of them seen only once. This CDR3 has 13 residues. Trimming cost V 2 bases and J 3 bases, with 10 bases left between them. Germline V CDR1 and CDR2: SQVTM, ANQGSEA. This clone appeared a single time. The antigen remains unidentified. Input material: PBMCs. V usage is TRBV29-1 and J usage is TRBJ1-2, with a tentative D call TRBD1 (5 bases). This TCR was sampled from a girl less than two years old in good health and CMV-seronegative. The CDR3 DNA reads TGCAGCGTTGAACCCCAGGGATACTATGGCTACACCTTC. Residues: CSVEPQGYYGYTF.